This T cell receptor beta chain was obtained from a study of blood T cell repertoires in COVID-19. Adults between about 18 and 95 years of age took part from under 30 US areas. Cohort allocation depended upon clinical history that participants reported. Assay: immunoSEQ multiplex PCR; the TCRdb copy retains only in-frame clones and omits some. The sample lists 290,000 or so clones; about 93% were seen once. The CDR3 is made up of 13 amino acids. CDR1 is SNHLY, CDR2 FYNNEI, per germline. Trimming left V 0 bases short and J 8 bases short, with 10 bases between. The sample comprised PBMCs or T cells enriched from blood (not recorded which). The clonotype originates from a young woman who had recovered from COVID-19. The chain employs TRBV2 and TRBJ1-2; D possibly corresponds to TRBD1 (5 bases). The CDR3 coding sequence is TGTGCCAGCAGTGAAGCGCTTCAGGGAGGCTACACCTTC. This codes for CASSEALQGGYTF. Filled out from reference TRBV2 and TRBJ1-2, the complete variable domain reads EPEVTQTPSHQVTQMGQEVILRCVPISNHLYFYWYRQILGQKVEFLVSFYNNEISEKSEIFDDQFSVERPDGSNFTLKIRSTKLEDSAMYFCASSEALQGGYTFGSGTRLTVV.